Listed below are T cell receptor beta chains from one sample, sequenced in a study of shared clonotypes between healthy human individuals. Measured with immunoSEQ multiplex PCR; TCRdb has only the in-frame clones, and not every one. The sample has about 380,000 clones; 90% to 98% are singletons. Sequenced input: memory CD8+ T cells sorted from blood. Receptors originate from a man aged 25 to 40 in good health. Both conserved end residues are part of each CDR3. The D gene is left open where the match is weak. A row's size may be missing; if present it is once, few, many or a size class.

D,J,size,V,CDR3,DNA
.,TRBJ1-5,.,TRBV28,CASTVGGLHQPQHF,TGTGCCAGCACCGTTGGGGGGCTCCATCAGCCCCAGCATTTT
TRBD1,TRBJ2-1,.,TRBV10-2,CASSARQGHYSYNEQFF,TGCGCCAGCAGTGCCAGACAGGGACACTACTCCTACAATGAGCAGTTCTTC
TRBD2,TRBJ2-7,.,TRBV28,CASSLRGRAPYEQYF,TGTGCCAGCAGTTTACGCGGGAGAGCTCCCTACGAGCAGTACTTC
TRBD2,TRBJ2-2,.,TRBV25-1,CASASGPYTGELFF,TGTGCCAGCGCTAGCGGGCCCTACACCGGGGAGCTGTTTTTT
.,TRBJ1-2,.,TRBV27,CASSPGRRLYGYTF,TGTGCCAGCAGTCCAGGGAGGAGATTATATGGCTACACCTTC
.,TRBJ1-2,few,TRBV5-1,CASSLGDYGYTF,TGCGCCAGCAGCTTGGGGGACTATGGCTACACCTTC
.,TRBJ2-3,.,TRBV5-1,CASSEGTITDTQYF,TGCGCCAGCAGCGAAGGGACCATCACAGATACGCAGTATTTT
TRBD2,TRBJ2-5,.,TRBV5-1,CASSLEGLAGGETQYF,TGCGCCAGCAGCTTGGAGGGACTAGCGGGAGGGGAGACCCAGTACTTC
TRBD2,TRBJ2-2,once,TRBV10-1,CASRDPGTSGTGELFF,TGCGCCAGCAGGGACCCCGGGACTAGCGGAACCGGGGAGCTGTTTTTT
.,TRBJ2-2,.,TRBV28,CASNRDAAGELFF,TGTGCCAGCAACAGGGACGCGGCCGGGGAGCTGTTTTTT
.,TRBJ1-1,.,TRBV10-3,CAISQQPMNTEAFF,TGTGCCATCAGTCAGCAGCCCATGAACACTGAAGCTTTCTTT
.,TRBJ1-1,.,TRBV27,CASRTTGGAEAFF,TGTGCCAGCAGAACGACAGGAGGGGCTGAAGCTTTCTTT
.,TRBJ1-2,few,TRBV5-1,CASSLGQNYGYTF,TGCGCCAGCAGCTTGGGACAAAACTATGGCTACACCTTC
TRBD1,TRBJ1-3,.,TRBV18,CASSPLSTGGGNTIYF,TGTGCCAGCTCACCCCTTTCCACAGGGGGAGGAAACACCATATATTTT